This TCR beta chain was identified in a study of cytomegalovirus exposure and HLA in healthy donors. Study-level findings and limits: There were around 160 TCR beta chains listed as cytomegalovirus-associated. It was likely that a cluster of highly shared sequence variants was a sequencing artifact. A later analysis linked a missense DCLRE1C variant to TCR beta V- and J-gene trimming.

Germline values: CDR1 MNHEY, CDR2 SVGAGI. The germline V and J ends were trimmed by 2 bases and 6 bases, with 8 bases remaining between them. This CDR3 region has 12 residues. PCR used 60 Vbeta primers and 13 Jbeta primers. Clones were read by immunoSEQ multiplex PCR, and TCRdb kept only the in-frame ones, dropping some. The sample carries roughly 160,000 clones, 70% to 80% recorded once. About this clone: Its cognate antigen is unknown.

The chain combines TRBV6-5 with TRBJ2-7; D perhaps matches TRBD2 (6 bases). Input material: PBMCs. The sequence was collected from a man aged 40-49 years in good health and CMV-seronegative. CDR3 sequence (DNA): TGTGCCAGCAGTTACCGTAGCGGCGAGCAGTACTTC. Translating it yields CASSYRSGEQYF.